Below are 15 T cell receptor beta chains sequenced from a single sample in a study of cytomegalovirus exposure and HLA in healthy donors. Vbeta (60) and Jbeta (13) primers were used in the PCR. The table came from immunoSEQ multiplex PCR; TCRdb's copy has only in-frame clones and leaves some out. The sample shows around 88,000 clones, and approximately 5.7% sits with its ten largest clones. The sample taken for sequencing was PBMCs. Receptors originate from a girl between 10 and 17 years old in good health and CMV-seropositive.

The CDR3 sequence: CASQSFLNTEAFF. CDR3 in DNA: TGTGCCAGCCAATCATTTCTAAACACTGAAGCTTTCTTT. The rearrangement uses TRBV25-1 and TRBJ1-1; D is ambiguous. This CDR3 comprises 13 residues. Germline V gene sequence: CDR1 MGHDK, CDR2 SYGVNS. V lost 8 bases, J lost 2 bases, and 12 bases lay in between.

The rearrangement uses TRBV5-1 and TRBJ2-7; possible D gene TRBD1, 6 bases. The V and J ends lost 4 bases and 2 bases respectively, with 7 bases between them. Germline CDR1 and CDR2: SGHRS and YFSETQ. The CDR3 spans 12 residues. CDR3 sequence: CASSTGTYEQYF. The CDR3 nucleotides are TGCGCCAGCAGCACAGGGACCTACGAGCAGTACTTC.

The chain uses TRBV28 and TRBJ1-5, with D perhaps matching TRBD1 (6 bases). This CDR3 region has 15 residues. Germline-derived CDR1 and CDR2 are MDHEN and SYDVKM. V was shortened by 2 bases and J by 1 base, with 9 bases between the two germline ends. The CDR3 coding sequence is TGTGCCAGCAGTTTACCAGGGGCGAGCAATCAGCCCCAGCATTTT. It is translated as CASSLPGASNQPQHF.

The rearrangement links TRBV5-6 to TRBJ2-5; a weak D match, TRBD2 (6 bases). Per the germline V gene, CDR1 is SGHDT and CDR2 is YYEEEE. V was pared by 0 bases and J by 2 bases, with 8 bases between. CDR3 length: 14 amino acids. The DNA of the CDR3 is TGTGCCAGCAGCTTGGGGGGGGATCAAGAGACCCAGTACTTC. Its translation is CASSLGGDQETQYF.

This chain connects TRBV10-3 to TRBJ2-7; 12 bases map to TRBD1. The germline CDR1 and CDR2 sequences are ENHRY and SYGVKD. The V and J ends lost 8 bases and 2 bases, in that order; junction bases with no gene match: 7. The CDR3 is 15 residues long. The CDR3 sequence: CAIAAGTGGTYEQYF. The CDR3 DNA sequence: TGTGCCATCGCCGCCGGGACAGGGGGCACCTACGAGCAGTACTTC.

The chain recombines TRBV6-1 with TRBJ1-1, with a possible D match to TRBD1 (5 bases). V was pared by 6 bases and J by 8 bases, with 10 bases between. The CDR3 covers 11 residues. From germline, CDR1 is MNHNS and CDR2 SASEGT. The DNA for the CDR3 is TGTGCCAGCAGAGGACAAGGGGAAGCTTTCTTT. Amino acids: CASRGQGEAFF.

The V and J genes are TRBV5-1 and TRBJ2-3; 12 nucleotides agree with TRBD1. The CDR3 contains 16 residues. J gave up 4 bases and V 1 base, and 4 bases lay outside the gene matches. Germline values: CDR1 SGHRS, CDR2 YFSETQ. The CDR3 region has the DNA TGCGCCAGCAGCTTGCAGGGGACAGGGGGCCCAGATACGCAGTATTTT. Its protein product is CASSLQGTGGPDTQYF.

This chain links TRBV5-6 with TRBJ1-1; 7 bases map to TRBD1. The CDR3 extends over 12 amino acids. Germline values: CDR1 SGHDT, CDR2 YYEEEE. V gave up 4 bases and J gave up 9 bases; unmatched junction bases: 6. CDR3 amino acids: CASSPGQVQAFF. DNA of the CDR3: TGTGCCAGCAGCCCCGGACAGGTACAAGCTTTCTTT.

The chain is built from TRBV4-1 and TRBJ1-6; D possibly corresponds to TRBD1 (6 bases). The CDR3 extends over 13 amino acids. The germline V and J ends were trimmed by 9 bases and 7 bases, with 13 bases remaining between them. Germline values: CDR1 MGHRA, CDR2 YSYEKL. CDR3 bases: TGCGCCAGTTCAGAAAGGGGGAATTCACCCCTCCACTTT. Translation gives CASSERGNSPLHF.

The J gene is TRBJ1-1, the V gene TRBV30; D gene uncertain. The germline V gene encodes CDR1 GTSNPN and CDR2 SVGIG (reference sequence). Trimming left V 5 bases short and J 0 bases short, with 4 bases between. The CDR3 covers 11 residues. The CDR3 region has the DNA TGTGCCTGGCGGTTGAACACTGAAGCTTTCTTT. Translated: CAWRLNTEAFF.

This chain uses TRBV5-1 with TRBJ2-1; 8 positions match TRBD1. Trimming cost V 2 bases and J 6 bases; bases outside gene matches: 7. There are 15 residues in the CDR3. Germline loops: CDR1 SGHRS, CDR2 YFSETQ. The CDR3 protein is CASSLKQGGANEQFF. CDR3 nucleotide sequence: TGCGCCAGCAGCTTAAAACAGGGGGGTGCCAATGAGCAGTTCTTC.

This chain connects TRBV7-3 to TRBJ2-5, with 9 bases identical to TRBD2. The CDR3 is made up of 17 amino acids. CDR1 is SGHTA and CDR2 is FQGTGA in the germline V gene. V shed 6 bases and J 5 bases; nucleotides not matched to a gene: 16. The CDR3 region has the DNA TGTGCCAGCAGTCAGAGGGCGCGGGGGGGCCTCGGGGAGACCCAGTACTTC. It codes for CASSQRARGGLGETQYF.

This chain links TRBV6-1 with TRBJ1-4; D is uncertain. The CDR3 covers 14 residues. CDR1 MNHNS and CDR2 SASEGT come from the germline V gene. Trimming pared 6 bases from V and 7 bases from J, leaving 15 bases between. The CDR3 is CASRLFPGSEKLFF. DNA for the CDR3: TGTGCCAGCAGGCTTTTTCCTGGGAGTGAAAAACTGTTTTTT.

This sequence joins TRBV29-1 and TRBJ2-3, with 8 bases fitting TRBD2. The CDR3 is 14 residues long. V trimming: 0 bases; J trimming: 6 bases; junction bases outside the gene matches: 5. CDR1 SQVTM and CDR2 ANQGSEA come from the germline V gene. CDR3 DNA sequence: TGCAGCGTTGAAGACGGACTAGCCGCCGATACGCAGTATTTT. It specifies CSVEDGLAADTQYF.

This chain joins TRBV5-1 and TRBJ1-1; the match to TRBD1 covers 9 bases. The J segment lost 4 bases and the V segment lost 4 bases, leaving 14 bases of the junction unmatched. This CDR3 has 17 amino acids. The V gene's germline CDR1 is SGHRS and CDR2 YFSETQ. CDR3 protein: CASSVEARTGAGTEAFF. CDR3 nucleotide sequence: TGCGCCAGCAGCGTTGAAGCCCGGACAGGGGCGGGCACTGAAGCTTTCTTT. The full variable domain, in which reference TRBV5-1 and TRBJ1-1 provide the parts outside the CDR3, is KAGVTQTPRYLIKTRGQQVTLSCSPISGHRSVSWYQQTPGQGLQFLFEYFSETQRNKGNFPGRFSGRQFSNSRSEMNVSTLELGDSALYLCASSVEARTGAGTEAFFGQGTRLTVV.